This note documents a single T cell receptor (beta chain) sequence. The data were obtained in a study of shared clonotypes between healthy human individuals. Across the whole study: Participating donors consisted of a couple of women and a few men aged 18 to 49. CD4 naive cells filled three plates per donor, CD4 memory three, CD8 naive two and CD8 memory one.

Using immunoSEQ multiplex PCR, the repertoire was profiled, and TCRdb retains in-frame clones only, with some absent. The sample lists over 950,000 clones, approximately 80% occurring once. Germline CDR1 is MDHEN and CDR2 is SYDVKM. V shed 3 bases and J shed 6 bases, with 15 bases lying between them. This CDR3 comprises 15 residues. The receptor's source is a man between 18 and 29 years old in good health. Some clones in this sample may be carry-over from other donors' samples. The specimen sequenced was memory CD4+ T cells from PBMCs. Documented subset: CD45RA-negative fraction. The chain combines TRBV28 with TRBJ2-1, with D possibly matching TRBD1 (5 bases). CDR3 protein: CASSLGQGHSNEQFF. CDR3 nucleotides: TGTGCCAGCAGTTTGGGGCAAGGCCATTCCAATGAGCAGTTCTTC.